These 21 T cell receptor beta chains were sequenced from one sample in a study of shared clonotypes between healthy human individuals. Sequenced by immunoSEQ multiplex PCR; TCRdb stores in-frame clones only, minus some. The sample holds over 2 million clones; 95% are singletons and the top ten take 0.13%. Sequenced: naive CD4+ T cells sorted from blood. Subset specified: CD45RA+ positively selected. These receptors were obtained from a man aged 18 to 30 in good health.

The CDR3 spells CASSPRTGGPEAFF. CDR3 nucleotide sequence: TGCGCCAGCAGCCCGCGTACAGGGGGGCCTGAAGCTTTCTTT. The chain combines TRBV4-1 with TRBJ1-1; 8 positions agree with TRBD1. J gave up 6 bases and V 4 bases, and 7 bases lay outside the gene matches. Germline V gene lookup returns CDR1 MGHRA and CDR2 YSYEKL. The length of the CDR3 is 14 residues.

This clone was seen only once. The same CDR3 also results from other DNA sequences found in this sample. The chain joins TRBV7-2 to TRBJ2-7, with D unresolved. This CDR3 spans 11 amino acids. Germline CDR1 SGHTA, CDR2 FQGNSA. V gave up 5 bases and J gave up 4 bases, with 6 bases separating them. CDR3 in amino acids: CASSASYEQYF. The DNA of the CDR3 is TGTGCCAGCAGCGCATCGTACGAGCAGTACTTC.

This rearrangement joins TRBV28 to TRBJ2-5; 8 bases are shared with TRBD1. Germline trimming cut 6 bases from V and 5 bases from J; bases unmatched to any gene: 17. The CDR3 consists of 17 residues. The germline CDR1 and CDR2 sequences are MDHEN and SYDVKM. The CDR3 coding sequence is TGTGCCAGCAGCCCCTGGAGAGTAGGGACAGGCCGGGAGACCCAGTACTTC. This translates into CASSPWRVGTGRETQYF.

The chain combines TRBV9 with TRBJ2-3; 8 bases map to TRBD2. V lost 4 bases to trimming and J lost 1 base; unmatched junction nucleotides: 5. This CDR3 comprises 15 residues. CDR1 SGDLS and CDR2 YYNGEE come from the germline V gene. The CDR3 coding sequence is TGTGCCAGCAGCACGGGACTAGGGGGCACAGATACGCAGTATTTT. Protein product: CASSTGLGGTDTQYF.

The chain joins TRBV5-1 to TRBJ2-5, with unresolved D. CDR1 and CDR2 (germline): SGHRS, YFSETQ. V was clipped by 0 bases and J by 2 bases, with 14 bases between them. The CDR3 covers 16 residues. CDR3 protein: CASSLAQLPPQETQYF. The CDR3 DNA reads TGCGCCAGCAGCTTGGCCCAGCTACCCCCACAAGAGACCCAGTACTTC.

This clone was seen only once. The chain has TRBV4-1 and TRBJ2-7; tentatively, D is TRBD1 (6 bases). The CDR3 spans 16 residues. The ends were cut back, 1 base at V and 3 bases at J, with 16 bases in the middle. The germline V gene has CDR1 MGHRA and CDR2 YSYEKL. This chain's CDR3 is CASSQVGAGPVYEQYF. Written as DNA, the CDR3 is TGCGCCAGCAGCCAAGTGGGGGCGGGCCCCGTCTACGAGCAGTACTTC.

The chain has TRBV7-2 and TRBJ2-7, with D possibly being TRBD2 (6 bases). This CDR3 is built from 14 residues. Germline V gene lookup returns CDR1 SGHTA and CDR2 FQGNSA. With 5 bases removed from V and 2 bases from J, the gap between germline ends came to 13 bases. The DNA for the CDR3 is TGTGCCAGCAGCATAGTGGAGGGTACCTACGAGCAGTACTTC. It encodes CASSIVEGTYEQYF.

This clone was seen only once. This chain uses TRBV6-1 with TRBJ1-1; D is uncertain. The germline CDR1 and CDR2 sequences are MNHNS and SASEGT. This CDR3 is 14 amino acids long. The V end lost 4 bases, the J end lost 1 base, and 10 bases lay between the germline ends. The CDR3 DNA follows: TGTGCCAGCAGTGGCCTGCCAAAGAACACTGAAGCTTTCTTT. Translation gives CASSGLPKNTEAFF.

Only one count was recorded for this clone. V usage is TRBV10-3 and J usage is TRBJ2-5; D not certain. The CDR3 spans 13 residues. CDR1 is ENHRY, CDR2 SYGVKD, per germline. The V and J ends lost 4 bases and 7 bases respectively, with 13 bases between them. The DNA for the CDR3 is TGTGCCATCAGTGTTGAGGTACCAGGGACCCAGTACTTC. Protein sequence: CAISVEVPGTQYF.

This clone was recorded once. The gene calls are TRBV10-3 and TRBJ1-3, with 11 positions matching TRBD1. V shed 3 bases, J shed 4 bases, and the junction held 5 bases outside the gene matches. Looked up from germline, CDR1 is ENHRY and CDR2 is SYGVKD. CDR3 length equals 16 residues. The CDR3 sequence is CAISDGTGGAGNTIYF. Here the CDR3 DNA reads TGTGCCATCAGTGACGGGACAGGGGGAGCGGGAAACACCATATATTTT.

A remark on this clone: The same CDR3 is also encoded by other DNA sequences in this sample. CDR3 sequence reads: CASSPLAGAYEQYF. In nucleotides, the CDR3 is TGTGCCAGCTCACCTCTAGCGGGGGCCTACGAGCAGTACTTC. This sequence joins TRBV18 and TRBJ2-7, with 10 bases lining up with TRBD2. The V gene's germline CDR1 is KGHSH and CDR2 LQKENI. V shed 3 bases, J shed 2 bases, and the junction held 1 base outside the gene matches. The CDR3 loop spans 14 amino acids.

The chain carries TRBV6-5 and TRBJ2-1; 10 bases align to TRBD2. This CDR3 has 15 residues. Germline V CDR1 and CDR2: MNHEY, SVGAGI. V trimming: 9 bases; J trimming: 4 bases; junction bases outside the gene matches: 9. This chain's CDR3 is CASQGAGGQYNEQFF. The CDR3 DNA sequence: TGTGCCAGTCAGGGAGCGGGAGGGCAGTACAATGAGCAGTTCTTC.

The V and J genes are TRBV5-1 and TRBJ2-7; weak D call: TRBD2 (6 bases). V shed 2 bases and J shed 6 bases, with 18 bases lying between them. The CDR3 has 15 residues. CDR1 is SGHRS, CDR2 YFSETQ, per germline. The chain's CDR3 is CASSFDGSGTFEQYF. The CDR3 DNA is TGCGCCAGCAGCTTCGACGGGAGTGGTACGTTCGAGCAGTACTTC.

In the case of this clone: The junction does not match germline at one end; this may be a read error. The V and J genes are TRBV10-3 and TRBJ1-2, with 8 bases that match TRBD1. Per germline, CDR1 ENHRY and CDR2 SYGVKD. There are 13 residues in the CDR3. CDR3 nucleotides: TGTGCCATCAGTGAAGGGGACAGGTATTGGCAGGCCTTC. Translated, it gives CAISEGDRYWQAF.

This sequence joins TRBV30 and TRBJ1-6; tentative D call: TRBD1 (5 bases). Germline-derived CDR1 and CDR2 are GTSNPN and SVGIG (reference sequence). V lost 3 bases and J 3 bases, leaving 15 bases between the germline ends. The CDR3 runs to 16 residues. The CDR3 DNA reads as TGTGCCTGGAGCCCCGGACATCTGAACTATAATTCACCCCTCCACTTT. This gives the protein CAWSPGHLNYNSPLHF.

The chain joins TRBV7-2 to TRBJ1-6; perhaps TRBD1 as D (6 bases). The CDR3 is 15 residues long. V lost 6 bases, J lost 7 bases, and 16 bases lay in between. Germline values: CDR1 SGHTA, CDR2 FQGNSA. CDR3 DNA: TGTGCCAGCAGAACCACCACAGGGACAAATTCACCCCTCCACTTT. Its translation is CASRTTTGTNSPLHF. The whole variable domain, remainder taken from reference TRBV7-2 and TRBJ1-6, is GAGVSQSPSNKVTEKGKDVELRCDPISGHTALYWYRQSLGQGLEFLIYFQGNSAPDKSGLPSDRFSAERTGGSVSTLTIQRTQQEDSAVYLCASRTTTGTNSPLHFGNGTRLTVT.

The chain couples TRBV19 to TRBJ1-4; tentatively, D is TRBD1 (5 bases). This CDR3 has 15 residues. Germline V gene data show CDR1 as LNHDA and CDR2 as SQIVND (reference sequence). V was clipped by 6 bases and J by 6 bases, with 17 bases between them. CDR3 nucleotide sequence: TGTGCCAGTAGCTGGGGACCTTCTCGGGATGAAAAACTGTTTTTT. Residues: CASSWGPSRDEKLFF. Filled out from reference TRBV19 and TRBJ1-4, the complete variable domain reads DGGITQSPKYLFRKEGQNVTLSCEQNLNHDAMYWYRQDPGQGLRLIYYSQIVNDFQKGDIAEGYSVSREKKESFPLTVTSAQKNPTAFYLCASSWGPSRDEKLFFGSGTQLSVL.

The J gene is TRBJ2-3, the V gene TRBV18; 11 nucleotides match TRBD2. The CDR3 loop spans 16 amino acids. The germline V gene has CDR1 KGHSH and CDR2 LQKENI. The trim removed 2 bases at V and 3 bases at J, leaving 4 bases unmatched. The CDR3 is CASSPTIAGGTDTQYF. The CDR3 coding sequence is TGTGCCAGCTCACCAACGATAGCGGGAGGGACAGATACGCAGTATTTT. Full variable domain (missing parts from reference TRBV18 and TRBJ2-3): NAGVMQNPRHLVRRRGQEARLRCSPMKGHSHVYWYRQLPEEGLKFMVYLQKENIIDESGMPKERFSAEFPKEGPSILRIQQVVRGDSAAYFCASSPTIAGGTDTQYFGPGTRLTVL.

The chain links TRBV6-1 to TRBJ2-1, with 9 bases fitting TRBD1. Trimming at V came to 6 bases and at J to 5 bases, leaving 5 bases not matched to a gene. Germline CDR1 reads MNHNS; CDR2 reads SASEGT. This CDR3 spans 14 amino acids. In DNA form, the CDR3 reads TGTGCCAGCAGCGAGGGACAGGGAAACAATGAGCAGTTCTTC. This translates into CASSEGQGNNEQFF.

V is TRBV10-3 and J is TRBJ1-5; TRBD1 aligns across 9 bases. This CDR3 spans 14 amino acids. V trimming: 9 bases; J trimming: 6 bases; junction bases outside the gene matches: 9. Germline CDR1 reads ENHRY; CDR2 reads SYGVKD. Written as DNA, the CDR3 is TGTGCCATTTCTAGGGACAGGGAGGTTCAGCCCCAGCATTTT. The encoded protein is CAISRDREVQPQHF.

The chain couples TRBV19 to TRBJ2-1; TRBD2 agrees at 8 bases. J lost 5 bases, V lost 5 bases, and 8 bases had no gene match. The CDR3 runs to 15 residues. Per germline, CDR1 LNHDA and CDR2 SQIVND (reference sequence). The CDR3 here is CASSSSGSGNNEQFF. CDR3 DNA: TGTGCCAGTAGTTCCAGCGGGAGTGGCAACAATGAGCAGTTCTTC.